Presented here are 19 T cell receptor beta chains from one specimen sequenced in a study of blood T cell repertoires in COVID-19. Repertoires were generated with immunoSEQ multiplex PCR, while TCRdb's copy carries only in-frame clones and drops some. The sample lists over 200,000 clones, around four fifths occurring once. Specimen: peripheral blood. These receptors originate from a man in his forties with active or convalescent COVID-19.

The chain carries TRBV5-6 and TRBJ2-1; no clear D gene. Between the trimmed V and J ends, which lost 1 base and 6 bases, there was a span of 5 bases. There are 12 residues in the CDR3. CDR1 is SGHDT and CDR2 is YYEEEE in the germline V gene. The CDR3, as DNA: TGTGCCAGCAGCTTGAACAGCAATGAGCAGTTCTTC. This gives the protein CASSLNSNEQFF.

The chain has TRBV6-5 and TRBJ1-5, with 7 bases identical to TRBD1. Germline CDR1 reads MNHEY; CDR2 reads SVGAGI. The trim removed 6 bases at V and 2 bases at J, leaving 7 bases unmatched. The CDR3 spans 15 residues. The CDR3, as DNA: TGTGCCAGCAGGCTACAGGGGTTGGGCAATCAGCCCCAGCATTTT. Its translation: CASRLQGLGNQPQHF.

CDR3: CATSLAGGVDTQYF. The CDR3 coding sequence is TGTGCCACCAGCCTGGCAGGGGGCGTTGATACGCAGTATTTT. This chain connects TRBV24-1 to TRBJ2-3, with TRBD1 matching over 8 bases. The V gene end was trimmed by 7 bases and the J gene end by 6 bases; junction bases not matched to a gene: 8. The CDR3 is made up of 14 amino acids. Per the germline V gene, CDR1 is KGHDR and CDR2 is SFDVKD.

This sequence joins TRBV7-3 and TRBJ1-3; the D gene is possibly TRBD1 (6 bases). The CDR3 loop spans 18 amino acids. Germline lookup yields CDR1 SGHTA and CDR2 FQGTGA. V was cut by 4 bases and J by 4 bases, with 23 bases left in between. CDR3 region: CASSSPGQPFWGGNTIYF. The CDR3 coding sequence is TGTGCCAGCAGCTCCCCGGGACAACCCTTCTGGGGGGGAAACACCATATATTTT. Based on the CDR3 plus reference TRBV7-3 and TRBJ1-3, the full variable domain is GAGVSQTPSNKVTEKGKYVELRCDPISGHTALYWYRQSLGQGPEFLIYFQGTGAADDSGLPNDRFFAVRPEGSVSTLKIQRTERGDSAVYLCASSSPGQPFWGGNTIYFGEGSWLTVV.

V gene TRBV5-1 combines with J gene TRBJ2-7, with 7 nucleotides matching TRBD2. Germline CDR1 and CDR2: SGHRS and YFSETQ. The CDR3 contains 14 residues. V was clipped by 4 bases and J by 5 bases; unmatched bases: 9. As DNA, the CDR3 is TGCGCCAGCAGCATTACCGGGACTACCAACGAGCAGTACTTC. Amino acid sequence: CASSITGTTNEQYF. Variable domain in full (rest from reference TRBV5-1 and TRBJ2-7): KAGVTQTPRYLIKTRGQQVTLSCSPISGHRSVSWYQQTPGQGLQFLFEYFSETQRNKGNFPGRFSGRQFSNSRSEMNVSTLELGDSALYLCASSITGTTNEQYFGPGTRLTVT.

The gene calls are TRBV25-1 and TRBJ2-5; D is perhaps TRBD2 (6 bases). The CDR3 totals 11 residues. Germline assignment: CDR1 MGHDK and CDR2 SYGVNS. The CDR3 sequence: CAVGGSLSQYF. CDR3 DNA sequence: TGTGCGGTTGGGGGGAGCCTAAGTCAGTACTTC.

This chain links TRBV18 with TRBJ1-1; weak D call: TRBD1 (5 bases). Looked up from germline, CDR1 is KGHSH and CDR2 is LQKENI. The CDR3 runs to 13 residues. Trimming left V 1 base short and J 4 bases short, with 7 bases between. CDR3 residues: CASSPLGGTEAFF. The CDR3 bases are TGTGCCAGCTCACCACTGGGGGGCACTGAAGCTTTCTTT.

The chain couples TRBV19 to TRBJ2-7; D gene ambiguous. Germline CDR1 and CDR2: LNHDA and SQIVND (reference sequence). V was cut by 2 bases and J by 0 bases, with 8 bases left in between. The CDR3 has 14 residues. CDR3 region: CASSISAVSYEQYF. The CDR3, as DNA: TGTGCCAGTAGTATATCTGCGGTCTCCTACGAGCAGTACTTC.

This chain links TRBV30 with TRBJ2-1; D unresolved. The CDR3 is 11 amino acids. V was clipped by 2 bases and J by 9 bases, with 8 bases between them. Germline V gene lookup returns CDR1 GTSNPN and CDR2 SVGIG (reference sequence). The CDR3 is CAWSLRSEQFF. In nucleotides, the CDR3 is TGTGCCTGGAGTCTTAGGAGTGAGCAGTTCTTC.

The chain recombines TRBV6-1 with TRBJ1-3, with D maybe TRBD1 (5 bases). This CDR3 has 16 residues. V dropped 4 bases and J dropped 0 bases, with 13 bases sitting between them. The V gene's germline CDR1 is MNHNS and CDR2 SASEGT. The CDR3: CASSAQTANSGNTIYF. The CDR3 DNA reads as TGTGCCAGCAGTGCCCAGACAGCCAACTCTGGAAACACCATATATTTT.

This chain's CDR3 is CASTLGANTEAFF. The DNA of the CDR3 is TGTGCCAGCACTTTGGGGGCGAACACTGAAGCTTTCTTT. The chain joins TRBV6-6 to TRBJ1-1, with D perhaps TRBD1 (6 bases). The V end was cut by 7 bases, the J end by 1 base, with 10 bases between. Germline-derived CDR1 and CDR2 are MNHNY and SVGAGI (reference sequence). CDR3 size: 13 residues.

CDR3 sequence (DNA): TGTGCCAGCCACAAGGCCAGGGATACTGAAGCTTTCTTT. Protein sequence: CASHKARDTEAFF. The J gene is TRBJ1-1, the V gene TRBV19; D possibly corresponds to TRBD1 (5 bases). Trimming removed 9 bases at V and 5 bases at J, with 16 bases between. CDR3 length: 13 residues. CDR1 is LNHDA and CDR2 is SQIVND in the germline V gene (reference sequence).

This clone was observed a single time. The CDR3 sequence is CASSLLQGPPQETQYF. CDR3 nucleotide sequence: TGCGCCAGCAGCTTACTACAGGGCCCCCCACAAGAGACCCAGTACTTC. The V and J genes are TRBV5-1 and TRBJ2-5, with a possible D match to TRBD1 (6 bases). The CDR3 length is 16 residues. Per the germline V gene, CDR1 is SGHRS and CDR2 is YFSETQ. V gave up 2 bases and J gave up 2 bases, with 16 bases separating them.

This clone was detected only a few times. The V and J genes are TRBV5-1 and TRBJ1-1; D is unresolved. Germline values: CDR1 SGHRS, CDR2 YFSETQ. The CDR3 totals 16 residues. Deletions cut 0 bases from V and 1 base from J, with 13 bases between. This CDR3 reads CASSLGVNSWNTEAFF. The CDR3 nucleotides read TGCGCCAGCAGCTTGGGGGTTAACAGTTGGAACACTGAAGCTTTCTTT.

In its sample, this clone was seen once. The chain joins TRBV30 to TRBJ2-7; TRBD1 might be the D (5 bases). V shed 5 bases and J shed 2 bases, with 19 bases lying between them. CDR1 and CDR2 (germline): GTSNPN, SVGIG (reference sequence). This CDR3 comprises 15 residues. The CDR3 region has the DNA TGTGCCTGGGAATCAACTCAAGGGGTTCCCTACGAGCAGTACTTC. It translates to CAWESTQGVPYEQYF.

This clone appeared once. CDR3 DNA: TGTGCCAGCAGTTTAGTCGCTACCTACGAGCAGTACTTC. Translation: CASSLVATYEQYF. V usage is TRBV12-3 or TRBV12-4 and J usage is TRBJ2-7, with D hard to call. The CDR3 has 13 residues. V was cut by 1 base and J by 2 bases, with 6 bases left in between.

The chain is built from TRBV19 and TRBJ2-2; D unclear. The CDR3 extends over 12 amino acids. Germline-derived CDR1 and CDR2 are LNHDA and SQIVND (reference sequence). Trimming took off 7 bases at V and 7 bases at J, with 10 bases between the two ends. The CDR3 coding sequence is TGTGCCAGTACGAGGTCCAACGGGGAGCTGTTTTTT. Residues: CASTRSNGELFF. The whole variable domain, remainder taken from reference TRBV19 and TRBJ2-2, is DGGITQSPKYLFRKEGQNVTLSCEQNLNHDAMYWYRQDPGQGLRLIYYSQIVNDFQKGDIAEGYSVSREKKESFPLTVTSAQKNPTAFYLCASTRSNGELFFGEGSRLTVL.

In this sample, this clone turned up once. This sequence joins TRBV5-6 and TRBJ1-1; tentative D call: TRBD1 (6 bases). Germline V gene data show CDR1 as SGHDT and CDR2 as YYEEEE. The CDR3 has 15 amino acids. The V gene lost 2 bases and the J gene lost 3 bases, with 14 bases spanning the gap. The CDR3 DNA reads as TGTGCCAGCAGCTTCGGACAGACGACTTACACTGAAGCTTTCTTT. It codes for CASSFGQTTYTEAFF.

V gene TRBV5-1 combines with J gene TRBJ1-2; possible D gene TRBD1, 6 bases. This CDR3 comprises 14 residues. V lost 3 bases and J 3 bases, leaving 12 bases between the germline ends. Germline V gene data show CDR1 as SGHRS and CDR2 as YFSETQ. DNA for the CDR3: TGCGCCAGCAGCTCACAGGGTTCGGACTATGGCTACACCTTC. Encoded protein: CASSSQGSDYGYTF.